This T cell receptor beta chain was found in a study of T-cell memory formation after mild COVID-19. Overall study findings and caveats: Pre-infection memory already had some responding clones, implying cross-reactive memory joined.

TCRdb itself ran the 5' RACE reads through MiXCR, one entry per CDR3 protein. In the table there are about 470,000 distinct CDR3 sequences, around a quarter of which are singletons. The germline CDR1 and CDR2 sequences are MNHNS and SASEGT. The V end was cut by 4 bases, the J end by 5 bases, with 14 bases between. This CDR3 is 14 amino acids long. In regard to this clonotype: What it recognizes is unknown.

Sequences were obtained from PBMCs or a T cell subset sorted from them (not recorded which). The genes are TRBV6-1 and TRBJ2-5; the D gene is possibly TRBD2 (6 bases). The sequence was collected from an adult woman who had mild COVID-19 (a few samples of this study predate the infection). Cell type and time point are not known. The CDR3 nucleotides read TGTGCCAGCAGTGGGACTATCACGGTCGAGACCCAGTACTTC. Its translation is CASSGTITVETQYF.